This entry features one T cell receptor beta chain sequence. The sample is drawn from a study of preoperative IRX-2 immunotherapy in early breast cancer. Trimming at V came to 6 bases and at J to 1 base, leaving 2 bases not matched to a gene. In germline, CDR1 is SGHRS, CDR2 YFSETQ. This CDR3 comprises 14 residues. The treatment here: preoperative locoregional IRX-2 cytokine immunotherapy. This phase Ib study tested locoregional IRX-2 cytokine immunotherapy given before surgery. The table came from immunoSEQ multiplex PCR; TCRdb's copy has only in-frame clones and leaves some out. The sample includes about 25,000 clones, about 95% seen only once; the top ten take around 15%.

The sequenced sample was tumor tissue, obtained after IRX-2 immunotherapy. The clonotype originates from a human donor with breast cancer. V and J are TRBV5-1 and TRBJ2-2, with 8 nucleotides matching TRBD2. The CDR3: CASNLAGNTGELFF. The CDR3 DNA sequence: TGCGCCAGCAACCTAGCGGGGAACACCGGGGAGCTGTTTTTT.